The clone carrying this T cell receptor beta chain was found many times. TCR cDNA received a 3' ligated oligonucleotide that carried a UMI. This CDR3 is 15 amino acids long. Per the germline V gene, CDR1 is MNHEY and CDR2 is SVGEGT. Deletions cut 4 bases from V and 2 bases from J, with 15 bases between. The SP2 primer and nested alpha and beta constant region primers amplified ligated cDNA in four rounds. TCRdb re-called the UMI-ligation and nested PCR reads through MiXCR, storing one row per CDR3 protein. The repertoire holds around 24,000 distinct CDR3 sequences, with around 5% as singletons. This entry comes from a study of naive and memory T cell subsets.

The receptor comes from an adult in good health. This chain links TRBV6-2 or TRBV6-3 with TRBJ2-7; D perhaps matches TRBD1 (6 bases). The sample consisted of blood. The CDR3 DNA reads as TGTGCCAGCAGTTCCTACTTCGGACAGACCTACGAGCAGTACTTC. Translation gives CASSSYFGQTYEQYF.